The subject of this entry is one TCR beta chain. Trimming left V 4 bases short and J 5 bases short, with 5 bases between. CDR1 SNHLY and CDR2 FYNNEI come from the germline V gene. The length of the CDR3 is 11 residues. Stated treatment: randomized to nivolumab then ipilimumab (arm A) or the reverse (arm B). None of the patients previously received DNA-damaging chemotherapy. Sorted cells were live CD3+CD8+, lacking CD19 and CD56, from PBMCs. Using immunoSEQ multiplex PCR, the repertoire was profiled, and TCRdb retains in-frame clones only, with some absent. This sample carries 15,000 to 20,000 clones, 90% to 95% of them seen once, and the ten largest clones take 24%. The sample is drawn from a study of sequential checkpoint blockade in melanoma. Study information: Patients were randomized 1:1 to nivolumab-then-ipilimumab or ipilimumab-then-nivolumab first-line. Both treatment sequences were followed by maintenance nivolumab.

The TCR was taken from a human donor with melanoma. The chain uses TRBV2 and TRBJ1-1, with no clear D. The sample consisted of CD8+ T cells sorted from blood (inferred from file names), taken from a patient given nivolumab and ipilimumab in sequence. CDR3 region: CASSVRTEAFF. For the CDR3, the DNA is TGTGCCAGCAGTGTGAGAACTGAAGCTTTCTTT. The whole variable domain, remainder taken from reference TRBV2 and TRBJ1-1, is EPEVTQTPSHQVTQMGQEVILRCVPISNHLYFYWYRQILGQKVEFLVSFYNNEISEKSEIFDDQFSVERPDGSNFTLKIRSTKLEDSAMYFCASSVRTEAFFGQGTRLTVV.